The T cell receptor (beta chain) described here comes from a study of spatial heterogeneity in lung cancer. Study-level findings and limits: In blood, ubiquitous expanded tumor TCRs appeared more at resection than follow-up.

The ends were cut back, 5 bases at V and 4 bases at J, with 15 bases in the middle. The CDR3 covers 15 residues. Germline V CDR1 and CDR2: MNHEY, SVGEGT. This clonotype was detected many times. The antigen is not known. Every cDNA TCR molecule received its own unique molecular identifier. Using its own MiXCR run on the 5' RACE reads, TCRdb lists one record per CDR3 protein. Of over 14,000 distinct CDR3 sequences listed, 6.5% to 8.5% are singletons. Time point: sample taken at primary tumor resection. Extraction of whole RNA from tumor, nontumor lung or frozen PBMC preceded unsorted sequencing. Samples came from roughly 70 TRACERx patients with untreated early-stage lung cancer.

The receptor was isolated from a female donor with early-stage non-small cell lung cancer. The material sequenced was PBMCs, taken at surgery. The gene calls are TRBV6-2 or TRBV6-3 and TRBJ2-1; a possible D gene is TRBD2 (7 bases). The CDR3: CASSPRGAGYNEQFF. The CDR3 nucleotides are TGTGCCAGCAGTCCCCGGGGGGCCGGGTACAATGAGCAGTTCTTC.